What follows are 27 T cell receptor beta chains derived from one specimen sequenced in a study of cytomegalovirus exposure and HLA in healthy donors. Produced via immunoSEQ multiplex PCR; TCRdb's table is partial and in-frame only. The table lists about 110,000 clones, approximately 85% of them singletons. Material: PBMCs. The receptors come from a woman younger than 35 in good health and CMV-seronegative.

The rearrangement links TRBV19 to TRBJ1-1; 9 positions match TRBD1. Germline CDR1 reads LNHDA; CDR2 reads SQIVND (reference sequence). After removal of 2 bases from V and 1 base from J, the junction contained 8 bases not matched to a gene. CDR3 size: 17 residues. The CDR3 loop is CASSIYLRTGANTEAFF. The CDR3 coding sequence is TGTGCCAGTAGTATATACCTAAGGACAGGGGCGAACACTGAAGCTTTCTTT.

The CDR3, as DNA: TGTGCCAGCAGCGGCAGACTAGGCCCCGGTTACGAGCAGTACTTC. Residues: CASSGRLGPGYEQYF. V is TRBV9 and J is TRBJ2-7, with D perhaps TRBD2 (6 bases). The CDR3 covers 15 residues. Trimming shortened V by 3 bases and J by 4 bases, and 17 bases separated the two germline ends. CDR1 is SGDLS, CDR2 YYNGEE, per germline.

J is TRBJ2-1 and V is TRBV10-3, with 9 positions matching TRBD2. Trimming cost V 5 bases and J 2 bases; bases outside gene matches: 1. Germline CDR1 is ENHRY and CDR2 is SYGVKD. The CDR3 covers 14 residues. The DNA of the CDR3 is TGTGCCATCAGTCTAGCGGGGACCTACAATGAGCAGTTCTTC. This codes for CAISLAGTYNEQFF.

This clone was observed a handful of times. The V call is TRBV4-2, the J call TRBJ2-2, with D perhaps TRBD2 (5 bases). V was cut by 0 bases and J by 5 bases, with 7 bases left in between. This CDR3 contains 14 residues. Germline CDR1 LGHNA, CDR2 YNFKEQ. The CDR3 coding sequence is TGTGCCAGCAGCCAAGACTGGGAGACCGGGGAGCTGTTTTTT. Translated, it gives CASSQDWETGELFF.

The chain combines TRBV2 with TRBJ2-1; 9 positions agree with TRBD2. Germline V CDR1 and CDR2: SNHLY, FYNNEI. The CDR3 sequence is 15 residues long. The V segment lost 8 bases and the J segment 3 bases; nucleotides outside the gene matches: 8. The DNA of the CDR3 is TGTGCCAGCGACTTCGGTAGCGGGGGCTACAATGAGCAGTTCTTC. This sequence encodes CASDFGSGGYNEQFF.

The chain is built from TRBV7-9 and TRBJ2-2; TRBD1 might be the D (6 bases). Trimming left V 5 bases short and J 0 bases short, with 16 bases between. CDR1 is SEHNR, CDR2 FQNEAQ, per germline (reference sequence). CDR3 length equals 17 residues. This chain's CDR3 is CASSILLGQPNTGELFF. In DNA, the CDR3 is TGTGCCAGCAGCATACTATTAGGACAGCCGAACACCGGGGAGCTGTTTTTT.

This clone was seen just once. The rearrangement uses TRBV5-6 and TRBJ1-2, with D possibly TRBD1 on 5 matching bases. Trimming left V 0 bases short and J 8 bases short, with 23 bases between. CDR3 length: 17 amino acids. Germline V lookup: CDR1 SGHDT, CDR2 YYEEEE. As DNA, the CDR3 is TGTGCCAGCAGCTTGGATCCGTATTCGGGACTAGGGCCGGGCTACACCTTC. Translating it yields CASSLDPYSGLGPGYTF.

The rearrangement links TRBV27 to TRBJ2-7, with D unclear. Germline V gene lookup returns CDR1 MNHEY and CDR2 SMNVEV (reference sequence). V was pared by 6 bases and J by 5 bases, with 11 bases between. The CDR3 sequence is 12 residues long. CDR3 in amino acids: CASRRHPDEQYF. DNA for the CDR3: TGTGCCAGCAGGAGGCACCCGGACGAGCAGTACTTC.

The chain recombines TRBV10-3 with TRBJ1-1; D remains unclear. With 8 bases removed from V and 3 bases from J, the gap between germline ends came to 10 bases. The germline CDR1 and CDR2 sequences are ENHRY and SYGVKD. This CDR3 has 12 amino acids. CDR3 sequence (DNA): TGTGCCATCGCTCCTACGGACACTGAAGCTTTCTTT. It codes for CAIAPTDTEAFF.

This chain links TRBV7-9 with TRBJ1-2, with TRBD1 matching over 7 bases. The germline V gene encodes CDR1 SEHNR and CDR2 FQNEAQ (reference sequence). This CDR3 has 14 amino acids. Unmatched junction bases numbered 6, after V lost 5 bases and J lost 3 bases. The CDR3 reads CASSTSRGDYGYTF. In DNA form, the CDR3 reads TGTGCCAGCAGCACATCCAGGGGGGACTATGGCTACACCTTC.

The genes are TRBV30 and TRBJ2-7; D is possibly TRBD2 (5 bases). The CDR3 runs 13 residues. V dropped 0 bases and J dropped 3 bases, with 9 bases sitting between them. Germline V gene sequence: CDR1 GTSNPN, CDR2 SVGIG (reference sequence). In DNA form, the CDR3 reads TGTGCCTGGAGTGTTGAGGGAGACTACGAGCAGTACTTC. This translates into CAWSVEGDYEQYF.

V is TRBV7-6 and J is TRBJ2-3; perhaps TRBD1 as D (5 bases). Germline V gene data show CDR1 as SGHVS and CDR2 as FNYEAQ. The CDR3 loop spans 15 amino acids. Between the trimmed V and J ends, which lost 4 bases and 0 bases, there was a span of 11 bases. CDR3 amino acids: CASSSDRGSTDTQYF. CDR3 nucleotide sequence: TGTGCCAGCAGCTCAGATAGGGGAAGCACAGATACGCAGTATTTT.

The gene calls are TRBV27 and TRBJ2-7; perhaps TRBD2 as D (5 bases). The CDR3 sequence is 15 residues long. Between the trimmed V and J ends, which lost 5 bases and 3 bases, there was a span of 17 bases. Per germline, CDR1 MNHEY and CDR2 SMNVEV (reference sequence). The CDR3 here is CASSLRTPRVYEQYF. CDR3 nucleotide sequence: TGTGCCAGCAGTCTCCGGACCCCGAGGGTCTACGAGCAGTACTTC.

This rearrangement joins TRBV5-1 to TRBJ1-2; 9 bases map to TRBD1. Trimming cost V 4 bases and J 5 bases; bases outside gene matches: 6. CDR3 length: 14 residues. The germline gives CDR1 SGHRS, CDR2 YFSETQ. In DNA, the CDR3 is TGCGCCAGCAGCGCCCAACAGGGGGCGTATGGCTACACCTTC. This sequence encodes CASSAQQGAYGYTF. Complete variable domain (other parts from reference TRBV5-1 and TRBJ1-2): KAGVTQTPRYLIKTRGQQVTLSCSPISGHRSVSWYQQTPGQGLQFLFEYFSETQRNKGNFPGRFSGRQFSNSRSEMNVSTLELGDSALYLCASSAQQGAYGYTFGSGTRLTVV.

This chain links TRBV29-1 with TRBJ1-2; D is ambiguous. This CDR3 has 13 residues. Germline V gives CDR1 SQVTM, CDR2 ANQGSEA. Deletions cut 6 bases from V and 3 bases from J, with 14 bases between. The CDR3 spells CSVASGIYYGYTF. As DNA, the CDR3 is TGCAGCGTAGCCTCCGGGATTTACTATGGCTACACCTTC.

CDR3 loop: CASSLSFAADGRFF. In DNA, the CDR3 is TGTGCCAGCAGTTTATCCTTTGCGGCAGATGGAAGGTTCTTC. This chain uses TRBV28 with TRBJ2-1; no reliable D call. This CDR3 has 14 amino acids. Trimming removed 1 base at V and 15 bases at J, with 19 bases between. The germline gives CDR1 MDHEN, CDR2 SYDVKM. The full variable domain, its missing parts supplied by reference TRBV28 and TRBJ2-1, is DVKVTQSSRYLVKRTGEKVFLECVQDMDHENMFWYRQDPGLGLRLIYFSYDVKMKEKGDIPEGYSVSREKKERFSLILESASTNQTSMYLCASSLSFAADGRFFGPGTRLTVL.

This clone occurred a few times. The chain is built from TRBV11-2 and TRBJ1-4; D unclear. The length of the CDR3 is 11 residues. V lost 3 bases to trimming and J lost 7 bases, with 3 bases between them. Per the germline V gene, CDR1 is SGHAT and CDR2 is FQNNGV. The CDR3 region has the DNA TGTGCCAGCAGCTTGGCTGAAAAACTGTTTTTT. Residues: CASSLAEKLFF.

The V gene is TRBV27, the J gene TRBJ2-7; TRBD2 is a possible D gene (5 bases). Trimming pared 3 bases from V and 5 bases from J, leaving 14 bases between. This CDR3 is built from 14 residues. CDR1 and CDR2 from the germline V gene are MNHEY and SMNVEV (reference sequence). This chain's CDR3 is CASSLRGRYHEQYF. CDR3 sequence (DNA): TGTGCCAGCAGTTTGAGAGGGCGTTATCACGAGCAGTACTTC.

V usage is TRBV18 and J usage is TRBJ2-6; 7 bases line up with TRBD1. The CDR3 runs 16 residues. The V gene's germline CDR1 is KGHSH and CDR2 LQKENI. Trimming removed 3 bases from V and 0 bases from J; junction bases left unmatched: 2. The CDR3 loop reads CASSPTGSSGANVLTF. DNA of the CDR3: TGTGCCAGCTCACCGACAGGGAGCTCTGGGGCCAACGTCCTGACTTTC.

The CDR3 here is CASSFRAIGEQFF. In DNA form, the CDR3 reads TGTGCCAGCAGTTTTAGAGCCATCGGGGAGCAGTTCTTC. V is TRBV27 and J is TRBJ2-1; D remains unclear. Germline V gives CDR1 MNHEY, CDR2 SMNVEV (reference sequence). The ends were cut back, 3 bases at V and 10 bases at J, with 13 bases in the middle. The CDR3 is made up of 13 amino acids.

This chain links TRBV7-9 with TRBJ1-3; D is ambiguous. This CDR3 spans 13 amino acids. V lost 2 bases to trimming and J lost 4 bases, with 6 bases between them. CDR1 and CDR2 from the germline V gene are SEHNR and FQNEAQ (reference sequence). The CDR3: CASSLQAGNTIYF. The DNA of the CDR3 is TGTGCCAGCAGCTTACAAGCCGGAAACACCATATATTTT. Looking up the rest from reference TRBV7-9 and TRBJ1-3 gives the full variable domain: DTGVSQNPRHKITKRGQNVTFRCDPISEHNRLYWYRQTLGQGPEFLTYFQNEAQLEKSRLLSDRFSAERPKGSFSTLEIQRTEQGDSAMYLCASSLQAGNTIYFGEGSWLTVV.

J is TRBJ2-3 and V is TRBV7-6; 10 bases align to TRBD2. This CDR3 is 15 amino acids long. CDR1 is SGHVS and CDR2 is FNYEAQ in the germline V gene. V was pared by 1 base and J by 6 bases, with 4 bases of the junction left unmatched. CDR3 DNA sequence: TGTGCCAGCAGCTTAGGGAGCGGGGGGGGCGATACGCAGTATTTT. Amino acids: CASSLGSGGGDTQYF.

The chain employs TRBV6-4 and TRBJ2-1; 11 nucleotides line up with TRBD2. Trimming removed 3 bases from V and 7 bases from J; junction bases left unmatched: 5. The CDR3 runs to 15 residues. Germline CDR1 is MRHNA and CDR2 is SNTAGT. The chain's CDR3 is CASSDGLAGWNEQFF. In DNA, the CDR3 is TGTGCCAGCAGTGATGGACTAGCGGGCTGGAATGAGCAGTTCTTC.

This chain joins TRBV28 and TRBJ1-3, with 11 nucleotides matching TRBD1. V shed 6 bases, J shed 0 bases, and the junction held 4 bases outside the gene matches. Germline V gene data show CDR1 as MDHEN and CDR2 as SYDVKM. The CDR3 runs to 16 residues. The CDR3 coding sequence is TGTGCCAGCAGCAAAGGGACAGGGGGCTCTGGAAACACCATATATTTT. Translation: CASSKGTGGSGNTIYF.

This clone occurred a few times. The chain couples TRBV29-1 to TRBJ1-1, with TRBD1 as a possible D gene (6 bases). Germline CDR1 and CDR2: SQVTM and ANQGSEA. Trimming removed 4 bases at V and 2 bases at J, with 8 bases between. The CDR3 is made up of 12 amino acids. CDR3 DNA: TGCAGCGTTGCAGGGGTCAACACTGAAGCTTTCTTT. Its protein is CSVAGVNTEAFF.

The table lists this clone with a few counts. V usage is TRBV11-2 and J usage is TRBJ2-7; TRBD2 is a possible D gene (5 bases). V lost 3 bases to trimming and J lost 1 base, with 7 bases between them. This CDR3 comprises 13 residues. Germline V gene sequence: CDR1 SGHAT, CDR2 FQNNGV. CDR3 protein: CASSFGLSYEQYF. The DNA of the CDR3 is TGTGCCAGCAGCTTCGGACTGTCCTACGAGCAGTACTTC.

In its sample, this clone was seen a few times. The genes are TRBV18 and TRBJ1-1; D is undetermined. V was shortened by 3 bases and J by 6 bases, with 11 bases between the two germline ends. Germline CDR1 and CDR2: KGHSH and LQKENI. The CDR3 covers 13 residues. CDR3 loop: CASSPEQWAEAFF. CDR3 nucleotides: TGTGCCAGCTCACCGGAACAGTGGGCTGAAGCTTTCTTT.